These T cell receptor beta chains were read from a single sample in a study of blood T cell repertoires in COVID-19. This table comes from immunoSEQ multiplex PCR, and its TCRdb copy is limited to in-frame clones, with some not included. The sample carries 270,000 or so clones, nearly 85% recorded once. The sequenced material came from peripheral blood. The receptors here all came from a human donor in a cohort sampled during active COVID-19. The CDR3 runs from the conserved cysteine through the conserved F or W. A D gene is named only where the DNA matches it firmly. Rows may omit the clone size; those that give it use once, few, many or a size class.

j_call v_call d_call clone_size cdr3_length cdr3_aa cdr3_nt
TRBJ2-1 TRBV7-2 TRBD2 NA 16 CASSLGLAGAGNEQFF TGTGCCAGCAGCTTGGGACTAGCGGGAGCGGGCAATGAGCAGTTCTTC
TRBJ2-2 TRBV10-2 TRBD1 NA 12 CASRQGPGELFF TGCGCCAGTCGACAGGGGCCCGGGGAGCTGTTTTTT
TRBJ1-1 TRBV7-9 NA NA 13 CASSLRGNTEAFF TGTGCCAGCAGCTTAAGAGGGAACACTGAAGCTTTCTTT
TRBJ2-7 TRBV7-2 NA NA 14 CASSFSNGPYEQYF TGTGCCAGCAGCTTCTCAAATGGGCCCTACGAGCAGTACTTC
TRBJ2-7 TRBV2 TRBD2 NA 14 CASSRLGGRAEQYF TGTGCCAGCAGTCGATTAGGCGGGAGGGCCGAGCAGTACTTC
TRBJ1-2 TRBV29-1 NA NA 16 CSVLHTGGQPFYGYTF TGCAGCGTTCTTCATACGGGCGGGCAGCCATTCTATGGCTACACCTTC
TRBJ2-1 TRBV6-4 NA NA 15 CASSSDRRFNNEQFF TGTGCCAGCAGTTCAGACAGGAGGTTCAACAATGAGCAGTTCTTC
TRBJ2-2 TRBV6-1 NA NA 14 CASSEPRVTGELFF TGTGCCAGCAGTGAACCTAGAGTCACCGGGGAGCTGTTTTTT
TRBJ2-1 TRBV11-2 NA NA 15 CASSYLPGLPNEQFF TGTGCCAGCAGCTACTTACCGGGACTCCCTAATGAGCAGTTCTTC
TRBJ2-5 TRBV28 TRBD1 NA 15 CASSLSGTAQETQYF TGTGCCAGCAGTCTGTCCGGGACAGCCCAAGAGACCCAGTACTTC
TRBJ2-3 TRBV6-1 TRBD2 NA 16 CASSEATSGRTDTQYF TGTGCCAGCAGTGAAGCGACTAGCGGGAGGACAGATACGCAGTATTTT
TRBJ2-5 TRBV7-8 TRBD2 NA 19 CASSPERLAGGPLKETQYF TGTGCCAGCAGCCCTGAGAGACTAGCGGGAGGACCTTTAAAAGAGACCCAGTACTTC
TRBJ2-7 TRBV7-9 TRBD1 NA 13 CAGAGTGTYEQYF TGTGCCGGGGCCGGGACAGGGACCTACGAGCAGTACTTC
TRBJ1-1 TRBV7-8 NA NA 13 CASSWREGDEAFF TGTGCCAGCAGCTGGCGGGAGGGGGACGAAGCTTTCTTT
TRBJ2-3 TRBV24-1 NA NA 16 CATSDLPGRYTDTQYF TGTGCCACCAGTGATTTGCCAGGGAGGTACACAGATACGCAGTATTTT
TRBJ1-3 TRBV6-4 NA NA 16 CARPDRIGLSGNTIYF TGTGCCAGACCCGACAGGATCGGTCTCTCTGGAAACACCATATATTTT
TRBJ1-1 TRBV5-1 NA NA 16 CASSLEAGAVNTEAFF TGCGCCAGCAGCTTGGAAGCAGGGGCTGTGAACACTGAAGCTTTCTTT
TRBJ1-5 TRBV28 TRBD1 NA 16 CASSDPGGGGNQPQHF TGTGCCAGCAGTGACCCCGGAGGGGGCGGCAATCAGCCCCAGCATTTT
TRBJ2-2 TRBV7-2 NA NA 13 CASRPDFTGELFF TGTGCCAGCAGACCGGACTTCACCGGGGAGCTGTTTTTT
TRBJ1-5 TRBV7-2 TRBD1 NA 16 CASSLIGTGMDQPQHF TGTGCCAGCAGCTTGATCGGGACAGGTATGGATCAGCCCCAGCATTTT
TRBJ2-7 TRBV6-2/TRBV6-3 NA NA 13 CASSYSTVGEQYF TGTGCCAGCAGTTACTCGACAGTGGGCGAGCAGTACTTC
TRBJ1-4 TRBV6-5 NA NA 13 CASWPRGTEKLFF TGTGCCAGCTGGCCCAGGGGCACTGAAAAACTGTTTTTT
TRBJ1-2 TRBV6-2/TRBV6-3 TRBD1 NA 14 CASSYRGQVYGYTF TGTGCCAGCAGTTACAGGGGGCAGGTCTATGGCTACACCTTC
TRBJ2-5 TRBV5-4 TRBD1 NA 15 CASSFRTGPQETQYF TGTGCCAGCAGCTTCCGGACAGGGCCTCAAGAGACCCAGTACTTC
TRBJ2-2 TRBV5-5 TRBD2 NA 16 CASTPLAAPNTGELFF TGTGCCTCGACACCACTAGCGGCACCAAACACCGGGGAGCTGTTTTTT
TRBJ2-5 TRBV18 TRBD1 NA 14 CASSPGQIEETQYF TGTGCCAGCTCACCGGGACAGATCGAAGAGACCCAGTACTTC
TRBJ2-5 TRBV28 NA NA 13 CASSRGGQETQYF TGTGCCAGCAGTCGGGGAGGCCAAGAGACCCAGTACTTC
TRBJ2-3 TRBV24-1 NA NA 11 CATSQSDTQYF TGTGCCACCTCGCAGTCAGATACGCAGTATTTT
TRBJ1-6 TRBV19 TRBD1 NA 13 CASSRTGDSPLHF TGTGCCAGTAGTAGGACAGGGGATTCACCCCTCCACTTT
TRBJ1-1 TRBV6-5 TRBD1 NA 15 CASSYGTGKNTEAFF TGTGCCAGCAGTTACGGGACAGGGAAGAACACTGAAGCTTTCTTT
TRBJ2-1 TRBV7-3 TRBD2 NA 16 CASSVAGGSSYNEQFF TGTGCCAGCAGCGTAGCGGGGGGGAGCTCCTACAATGAGCAGTTCTTC
TRBJ1-2 TRBV7-9 TRBD1 NA 14 CASTVDRDANGYTF TGTGCCAGCACCGTGGACAGGGACGCCAATGGCTACACCTTC
TRBJ2-7 TRBV5-6 TRBD1 NA 14 CASSAGTGVWGQYF TGTGCCAGCAGCGCCGGGACAGGGGTATGGGGGCAGTACTTC
TRBJ1-1 TRBV2 TRBD1 NA 14 CASSRQGLNTEAFF TGTGCCAGCAGCAGACAGGGTTTGAACACTGAAGCTTTCTTT
TRBJ1-1 TRBV29-1 TRBD1 NA 15 CSATLIQGMNTEAFF TGCAGCGCCACTTTAATACAGGGGATGAACACTGAAGCTTTCTTT
TRBJ2-7 TRBV11-2 TRBD1 NA 14 CASSFGTGTYEQYF TGTGCCAGCAGCTTCGGGACAGGCACCTACGAGCAGTACTTC
TRBJ2-1 TRBV5-1 TRBD2 NA 17 CASSLPGTSGVGDEQFF TGCGCCAGCAGCTTACCTGGCACTAGCGGGGTGGGCGATGAGCAGTTCTTC
TRBJ2-3 TRBV23-1 TRBD2 NA 16 CASSQSTSGPRDTQYF TGCGCCAGCAGTCAATCGACTAGCGGCCCCCGAGATACGCAGTATTTT
TRBJ1-2 TRBV27 NA once 15 CASSRFGASNYGYTF TGTGCCAGCAGTAGATTCGGAGCGTCTAACTATGGCTACACCTTC
TRBJ2-5 TRBV7-9 TRBD2 NA 16 CASSSPRTGEGETQYF TGTGCCAGCAGCTCACCCCGGACCGGGGAGGGAGAGACCCAGTACTTC